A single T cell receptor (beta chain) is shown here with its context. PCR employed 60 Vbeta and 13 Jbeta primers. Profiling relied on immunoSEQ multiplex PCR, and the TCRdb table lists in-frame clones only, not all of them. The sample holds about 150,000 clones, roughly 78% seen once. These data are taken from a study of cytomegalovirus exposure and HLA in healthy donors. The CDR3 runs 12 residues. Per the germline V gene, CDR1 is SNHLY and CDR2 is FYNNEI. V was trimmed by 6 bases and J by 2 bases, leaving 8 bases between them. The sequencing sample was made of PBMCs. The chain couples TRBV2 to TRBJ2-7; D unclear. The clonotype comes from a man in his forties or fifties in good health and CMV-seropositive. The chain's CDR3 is CASRQETYEQYF. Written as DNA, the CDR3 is TGTGCCAGCAGGCAGGAAACCTACGAGCAGTACTTC.